The clone carrying this T cell receptor beta chain came up many times. Antigen: not known. The iRepertoire nested amplicon-rescue multiplex PCR amplified TCR alpha and beta CDR3s from RNA. Each CDR3 protein is one row after TCRdb ran MiXCR on the multiplex PCR reads. The sample contains over 130,000 distinct CDR3 sequences, roughly two fifths of which appear only once. This sample was taken from a study of glioma-infiltrating T cells. General study points: Above-expected tissue-blood divergence occurred in all gliomas, most in low-grade ones.

The germline V gene has CDR1 MNHNS and CDR2 SASEGT. The trim removed 5 bases at V and 3 bases at J, leaving 5 bases unmatched. The CDR3 has 14 amino acids. Specimen: glioma tissue, nonneoplastic brain tissue, or PBMCs (not recorded which). The clonotype was recovered from a human donor with low-grade glioma or glioblastoma, undergoing nonglioma brain surgery, or in good health (not recorded which). The chain is built from TRBV6-1 and TRBJ2-3, with 7 bases that match TRBD1. For the CDR3, the DNA is TGTGCCAGCAGTTATGACAGGGCGACAGATACGCAGTATTTT. This encodes CASSYDRATDTQYF.